This is a list of T cell receptor beta chains from one sample in a study of PD-1 blockade in mismatch repair-deficient tumors. Clones were sequenced by immunoSEQ multiplex PCR, and TCRdb holds only the in-frame ones, with some missing. This table holds about 9,800 clones, about 90% found once. Antigen specificity for these receptors is unknown. Source: cells cultured in vitro, taken from a patient treated with pembrolizumab. The receptor set was obtained from an adult with mismatch repair-deficient cancer. Each CDR3 is given with its conserved first and last residue. Each record gives: clone size, D gene, V gene, CDR3 length, J gene, CDR3 DNA, CDR3 protein. The D gene is left open where the match is weak. Clone sizes are given selectively: once, few, many, or a class where the clone is expanded.

.	.	TRBV7-9	14	TRBJ2-7	TGTGCCAGCAGCCCCTGGACAGTTTCCTACGAGCAGTACTTC	CASSPWTVSYEQYF
.	.	TRBV2	12	TRBJ1-2	TGTGCCAGCAGGTTGGGCCCCACCGGCTACACCTTC	CASRLGPTGYTF
.	.	TRBV10-3	13	TRBJ2-1	TGTGCCATCAGGGTCGTGGGAGAGGACGAGCAGTTCTTC	CAIRVVGEDEQFF
.	.	TRBV27	14	TRBJ2-7	TGTGCCAGCAAACGGACTGACGAATCCTACGAGCAGTACTTC	CASKRTDESYEQYF
.	.	TRBV27	14	TRBJ1-1	TGTGCCAGCAGCCCCTCGACACGGAACACTGAAGCTTTCTTT	CASSPSTRNTEAFF
.	.	TRBV7-8	14	TRBJ2-2	TGTGCCAGCAGCCCGACGACAGCTACCGGGGAGCTGTTTTTT	CASSPTTATGELFF
once	TRBD2	TRBV11-2	18	TRBJ2-3	TGTGCCAGCAGCTCTTGGGGGAGCGGCGGGAGGAGCGCAGATACGCAGTATTTT	CASSSWGSGGRSADTQYF
.	.	TRBV5-8	18	TRBJ1-4	TGTGCCAGCAGCCCGTCGGGGGGGAACTCTGCAACTAATGAAAAACTGTTTTTT	CASSPSGGNSATNEKLFF
once	.	TRBV25-1	13	TRBJ2-7	TGTGCCAGCAGGGTCCCTAGCTCCTACGAGCAGTACTTC	CASRVPSSYEQYF
.	.	TRBV13	15	TRBJ2-2	TGTGCCAGCAGCTTAGGTCTAGCGAACACCGGGGAGCTGTTTTTT	CASSLGLANTGELFF
.	TRBD1	TRBV5-1	14	TRBJ2-3	TGCGCCAGCAGCTTGGGAGGGGGCCCAGATACGCAGTATTTT	CASSLGGGPDTQYF